The 8 T cell receptor beta chains given below trace back to one sample, sequenced in a study of blood T cells in healthy people across ages. Sample-barcoded 5' priming and a J-beta primer mix drove a second PCR of roughly 6 to 12 cycles. TCRdb independently ran MiXCR on the 5' RACE reads; one entry per CDR3 protein. This table holds about 900,000 distinct CDR3 sequences, roughly 48% found once. The sample comprised blood. Receptors were obtained from a man aged 25 to 40 in good health.

The chain combines TRBV27 with TRBJ2-4, with D possibly TRBD2 on 5 matching bases. This CDR3 is built from 14 residues. Germline lookup yields CDR1 MNHEY and CDR2 SMNVEV (reference sequence). V was clipped by 4 bases and J by 13 bases, with 20 bases between them. This CDR3 reads CASSSAWTESGQYF. Written as DNA, the CDR3 is TGTGCCAGCAGTTCTGCATGGACGGAGTCGGGGCAGTACTTC.

This clonotype was counted between two and nine times. CDR3 DNA: TGCGCCAGCAGCTTCCGGGACAGGAACAGGAATGAGCAGTTCTTC. Protein: CASSFRDRNRNEQFF. The chain joins TRBV5-1 to TRBJ2-1, with TRBD1 matching over 8 bases. V lost 2 bases, J lost 7 bases, and 8 bases stayed unmatched. Germline V CDR1 and CDR2: SGHRS, YFSETQ. The length of the CDR3 is 15 residues. Full variable domain (remainder filled in from reference TRBV5-1 and TRBJ2-1): KAGVTQTPRYLIKTRGQQVTLSCSPISGHRSVSWYQQTPGQGLQFLFEYFSETQRNKGNFPGRFSGRQFSNSRSEMNVSTLELGDSALYLCASSFRDRNRNEQFFGPGTRLTVL.

V is TRBV14 and J is TRBJ2-6; 7 nucleotides agree with TRBD1. Germline V CDR1 and CDR2: SGHDN, FVKESK. V was clipped by 5 bases and J by 0 bases; unmatched bases: 4. The CDR3 covers 16 residues. The CDR3: CASSVGQTSGANVLTF. The CDR3 DNA is TGTGCCAGCAGCGTGGGACAGACCTCTGGGGCCAACGTCCTGACTTTC. Variable domain in full (rest from reference TRBV14 and TRBJ2-6): EAGVTQFPSHSVIEKGQTVTLRCDPISGHDNLYWYRRVMGKEIKFLLHFVKESKQDESGMPNNRFLAERTGGTYSTLKVQPAELEDSGVYFCASSVGQTSGANVLTFGAGSRLTVL.

In this sample, this clonotype turned up once. This chain joins TRBV28 and TRBJ2-1; D may be TRBD2 (5 bases). The CDR3 sequence is 14 residues long. The germline gives CDR1 MDHEN, CDR2 SYDVKM. V was shortened by 10 bases and J by 10 bases, with 23 bases between the two germline ends. This CDR3 reads CAIPTYSGDGEQFF. CDR3 in DNA: TGTGCCATCCCAACCTATTCCGGGGATGGGGAGCAGTTCTTC.

In its sample, this clonotype was seen a few times. The chain carries TRBV6-2 or TRBV6-3 and TRBJ2-1, with 12 bases aligning to TRBD2. With V trimmed by 4 bases and J by 8 bases, 9 bases remained unmatched. Per the germline V gene, CDR1 is MNHEY and CDR2 is SVGEGT. This CDR3 contains 16 residues. Written as DNA, the CDR3 is TGTGCCAGCAGTTCGCCCCTAGCGGGGGGGCCGGATGAGCAGTTCTTC. It translates to CASSSPLAGGPDEQFF.

This clonotype occurred many times. The chain is built from TRBV7-2 and TRBJ2-5; TRBD2 matches at 8 bases. Per germline, CDR1 SGHTA and CDR2 FQGNSA. J lost 1 base, V lost 5 bases, and 3 bases had no gene match. The CDR3 extends over 14 amino acids. Here the CDR3 DNA reads TGTGCCAGCAGCGAAGCGGGGGCCCAAGAGACCCAGTACTTC. Translating it yields CASSEAGAQETQYF.

The sample holds many counts of this clonotype. This rearrangement joins TRBV18 to TRBJ2-7; 9 positions agree with TRBD1. The CDR3 covers 16 residues. Germline assignment: CDR1 KGHSH and CDR2 LQKENI. V was pared by 0 bases and J by 3 bases, with 6 bases of the junction left unmatched. The CDR3 sequence: CASSPPGTGSIYEQYF. Here the CDR3 DNA reads TGTGCCAGCTCACCACCAGGGACAGGGAGTATCTACGAGCAGTACTTC.

J is TRBJ2-1 and V is TRBV5-1; 8 bases are a match to TRBD1. The CDR3 length is 17 residues. V shed 0 bases, J shed 8 bases, and the junction held 13 bases outside the gene matches. Germline CDR1 SGHRS, CDR2 YFSETQ. The CDR3 region is CASSLEALGQGLDEQFF. The CDR3 DNA follows: TGCGCCAGCAGCTTGGAGGCCTTAGGACAGGGTTTGGATGAGCAGTTCTTC.